Listed below are T cell receptor beta chains from one sample, sequenced in a study of blood T cell repertoires in COVID-19. The assay was immunoSEQ multiplex PCR, and TCRdb's table has in-frame clones only and misses some. The top ten clones hold roughly 10% of a sample with more than 85,000 clones, around 80% of them seen once. Sequencing was done on a sample of peripheral blood. The receptors derive from a man aged 60-69 years with active or convalescent COVID-19. CDR3s include the opening cysteine and the closing phenylalanine or tryptophan. D genes are given only for firm matches. The size entry is marked missing in some rows and otherwise reads once, few, many or a size class.

J gene | clone size | D gene | V gene | CDR3 DNA | CDR3 protein
TRBJ2-7 | few | TRBD2 | TRBV19 | TGTGCCAGTAGTGTAGGACTAGCGGGAACCGAGCAGTACTTC | CASSVGLAGTEQYF
TRBJ1-1 | . | . | TRBV6-6 | TGTGCCAGCAGCCCGATCGGGATGACAGGTGAAGCTTTCTTT | CASSPIGMTGEAFF
TRBJ2-3 | once | TRBD2 | TRBV5-4 | TGTGCCAGCAGGGATCCGGGAGGGCCAACAGATACGCAGTATTTT | CASRDPGGPTDTQYF
TRBJ1-1 | few | . | TRBV9 | TGTGCCAGCAGCGTAGTAGTGACAGGGAACACTGAAGCTTTCTTT | CASSVVVTGNTEAFF
TRBJ1-1 | few | . | TRBV28 | TGTGCCAGCAGTTGGGGAGTGTCTGAAGCTTTCTTT | CASSWGVSEAFF
TRBJ2-3 | . | . | TRBV7-2 | TGTGCCAGCAGCTCTGGACGTCTAGGGGGTGGGGATACGCAGTATTTT | CASSSGRLGGGDTQYF
TRBJ2-1 | few | TRBD1 | TRBV5-5 | TGTGCCAGCAGCCGGGACAGGGGCCGATACAATGAGCAGTTCTTC | CASSRDRGRYNEQFF
TRBJ1-1 | . | TRBD1 | TRBV24-1 | TGTGCCACCAGTGAAACAGGGGGCGGTACTGAAGCTTTCTTT | CATSETGGGTEAFF
TRBJ2-5 | few | . | TRBV14 | TGTGCCAGCAAGGGCTGGGACTCAGGGGAGACCCAGTACTTC | CASKGWDSGETQYF
TRBJ1-1 | . | . | TRBV12-3/TRBV12-4 | TGTGCCAGCACCCCCGGGGGGAAAACTGAAGCTTTCTTT | CASTPGGKTEAFF
TRBJ2-5 | . | . | TRBV2 | TGTGCCAGCAGTGAAAATCTCGTCGGGACCCAGTACTTC | CASSENLVGTQYF
TRBJ1-1 | . | TRBD1 | TRBV19 | TGTGCCAGTAGTATTAGGGGGACAGCAAACACTGAAGCTTTCTTT | CASSIRGTANTEAFF
TRBJ1-5 | . | . | TRBV6-1 | TGTGCCAGCAGTAAACAGGGTCAGCCCCAGCATTTT | CASSKQGQPQHF
TRBJ1-5 | . | . | TRBV28 | TGTGCCAGCAGTCAGGGGAATCAGCCCCAGCATTTT | CASSQGNQPQHF
TRBJ2-7 | . | TRBD2 | TRBV7-6 | TGTGCCAGCAGCCAACTAGCGGGTGCTGCCTACGAGCAGTACTTC | CASSQLAGAAYEQYF
TRBJ2-7 | . | . | TRBV4-2 | TGTGCCAGCAGCCAGGCCGGGGCGGGATCTGGAGAGCAGTACTTC | CASSQAGAGSGEQYF
TRBJ1-1 | once | . | TRBV2 | TGTGCCAGCAGTGACTGGGGCAGCCCTTGGACTTTCTTT | CASSDWGSPWTFF
TRBJ2-1 | . | . | TRBV19 | TGTGCCAGTAGTATAGATGCGGGGGCCGGATTTAGCTCCTACAATGAGCAGTTCTTC | CASSIDAGAGFSSYNEQFF
TRBJ1-2 | . | TRBD1 | TRBV7-9 | TGTGCCAGCAGCTTGGCAGGGGGCCGGAATGGCTACACCTTC | CASSLAGGRNGYTF
TRBJ1-2 | . | TRBD1 | TRBV7-2 | TGTGCCAGCAGCTACCGGGACAGGAACTATGGCTACACCTTC | CASSYRDRNYGYTF
TRBJ2-4 | few | TRBD2 | TRBV5-1 | TGCGCCAGCAGCTTAAGGTCAGCGGGAGCAAACATTCAGTACTTC | CASSLRSAGANIQYF
TRBJ2-5 | few | . | TRBV28 | TGTGCCAGCAGTTTTCGGAGCCCCGGGACCCAGTACTTC | CASSFRSPGTQYF
TRBJ1-1 | . | . | TRBV10-2 | TGCGCCAGCAGTGGGGAGGGATCGAACACTGAAGCTTTCTTT | CASSGEGSNTEAFF
TRBJ2-1 | . | . | TRBV27 | TGTGCCAGCAGTTCCTCCCGGGAAAACAATGAGCAGTTCTTC | CASSSSRENNEQFF
TRBJ2-7 | . | TRBD1 | TRBV6-5 | TGTGCCAGCACCCGGGCAGGGGGAGTCTACGAGCAGTACTTC | CASTRAGGVYEQYF
TRBJ2-4 | . | . | TRBV19 | TGTGCCAGTAGTATAGTTGGAGGGCGGCACATTCAGTACTTC | CASSIVGGRHIQYF
TRBJ2-7 | . | . | TRBV27 | TGTGCCAGCAGTTTTGCGGGGAGCTCCTACGAGCAGTACTTC | CASSFAGSSYEQYF
TRBJ2-2 | . | TRBD2 | TRBV19 | TGTGCCAGTAGTATACTAGCGGGAGGAAGGATGATCGCCGGGGAGCTGTTTTTT | CASSILAGGRMIAGELFF
TRBJ1-1 | . | . | TRBV30 | TGTGCCTGGAGTGGATTCGGGACATCCAACACTGAAGCTTTCTTT | CAWSGFGTSNTEAFF
TRBJ2-1 | . | TRBD2 | TRBV6-5 | TGTGCCAGCAGTTCGACTAGCGGGAGTGGTGTTGGTGAGCAGTTCTTC | CASSSTSGSGVGEQFF
TRBJ1-2 | . | . | TRBV29-1 | TGCAGCGTTGATCGCGGGCTCTATGGCTACACCTTC | CSVDRGLYGYTF
TRBJ1-4 | . | . | TRBV19 | TGTGCCAGTAGTCTAGGTGGGAGTCGTAATGAAAAACTGTTTTTT | CASSLGGSRNEKLFF
TRBJ1-6 | . | . | TRBV5-1 | TGCGCCAGCAGCGCATCATCAGGGGACTCCTATAATTCACCCCTCCACTTT | CASSASSGDSYNSPLHF
TRBJ2-5 | . | . | TRBV11-3 | TGTGCCAGCGCTGCCTCCCTCCGGGAGACCCAGTACTTC | CASAASLRETQYF
TRBJ1-2 | few | TRBD1 | TRBV12-3/TRBV12-4 | TGTGCCAGCAGTCCGCGACAGGGATTTGGCTACACCTTC | CASSPRQGFGYTF
TRBJ2-1 | . | TRBD2 | TRBV27 | TGTGCCAGCAGCCATCCGGGACTAGCGGACAATGAGCAGTTCTTC | CASSHPGLADNEQFF
TRBJ2-2 | many | . | TRBV11-2 | TGTGCCAGCAGCCCGCAGGGTCGCACCGGGGAGCTGTTTTTT | CASSPQGRTGELFF
TRBJ1-5 | . | TRBD1 | TRBV23-1 | TGCGCCAGCAGTCCAGGGGGCGGCAATCAGCCCCAGCATTTT | CASSPGGGNQPQHF
TRBJ2-7 | . | TRBD2 | TRBV7-8 | TGTGCCAGCAGCCCTCGCACTAGCGGGACTTCCTACGAGCAGTACTTC | CASSPRTSGTSYEQYF
TRBJ1-2 | . | . | TRBV28 | TGTGCCAGCAAGTCGGGGAACTATGGCTACACCTTC | CASKSGNYGYTF
TRBJ1-3 | few | . | TRBV2 | TGTGCCAGCAGCCCATGGGCAGGTGGCGGGAACACCATATATTTT | CASSPWAGGGNTIYF
TRBJ2-3 | . | . | TRBV5-1 | TGCGCCAGCAGCCCCAGACAGAGCTCTAGCACAGATACGCAGTATTTT | CASSPRQSSSTDTQYF
TRBJ2-7 | many | . | TRBV2 | TGTGCCAGCAAAGAGGCCTACGAGCAGTACTTC | CASKEAYEQYF
TRBJ2-1 | many | TRBD2 | TRBV18 | TGTGCCAGCTCACCCTCCGGGACTAGCGGGAGCTCTGAGCAGTTCTTC | CASSPSGTSGSSEQFF
TRBJ1-4 | . | TRBD1 | TRBV4-1 | TGCGCCAGCAGCCAAGGGGACAGGGATAATGAAAAACTGTTTTTT | CASSQGDRDNEKLFF
TRBJ1-2 | few | . | TRBV20-1 | TGCAGTGCTAGTAGCGGGATGGTCCGTACGTCCTATGGCTACACCTTC | CSASSGMVRTSYGYTF
TRBJ2-1 | . | TRBD2 | TRBV11-2 | TGTGCCAGCAGCACCTTGGGGGGAGGGCCCTCGAATGAGCAGTTCTTC | CASSTLGGGPSNEQFF
TRBJ1-2 | . | TRBD1 | TRBV11-2 | TGTGCCAGCAGCCCCATGTTTGGGGAGACAGGGACTAACTATGGCTACACCTTC | CASSPMFGETGTNYGYTF
TRBJ2-4 | . | TRBD1 | TRBV6-2/TRBV6-3 | TGTGCCAGCAGCCCACAGGGGTTGAGGGGAAACATTCAGTACTTC | CASSPQGLRGNIQYF
TRBJ2-2 | . | TRBD2 | TRBV30 | TGTGCCTGGAGTGTAAGGACTAGCGGGACCCTGAACCCCGGGGAGCTGTTTTTT | CAWSVRTSGTLNPGELFF
TRBJ1-1 | . | TRBD1 | TRBV20-1 | TGCAGTGCTAGTGGACAGGTCCTCAACACTGAAGCTTTCTTT | CSASGQVLNTEAFF
TRBJ2-3 | . | . | TRBV15 | TGTGCCACCAGCAGAGGCCCCACGACTTCCACAGATACGCAGTATTTT | CATSRGPTTSTDTQYF
TRBJ1-4 | . | TRBD1 | TRBV19 | TGTGCCAGTAGTACAACATTACAGGGGTACGAAAAACTGTTTTTT | CASSTTLQGYEKLFF
TRBJ2-3 | . | . | TRBV7-2 | TGTGCCAGCAGTGGACTTACCGGCGATACGCAGTATTTT | CASSGLTGDTQYF
TRBJ1-2 | . | TRBD1 | TRBV19 | TGTGCCAGTAGTAGCGCGACCATCCGGGACAGCTACTATGGCTACACCTTC | CASSSATIRDSYYGYTF